The 18 T cell receptor beta chains below come from one sample, sequenced in a study of blood T cell repertoires in COVID-19. Sequencing was performed with immunoSEQ multiplex PCR; in TCRdb, only in-frame clones are kept and a portion is missing. The sample includes around 110,000 clones, approximately 84% seen only once; the top ten take approximately 1.5%. Source material: peripheral blood. The source is a man in his forties with acute or convalescent COVID-19.

This rearrangement joins TRBV10-3 to TRBJ1-3; possible D gene TRBD1, 6 bases. Deletions cut 10 bases from V and 1 base from J, with 11 bases between. Germline V CDR1 and CDR2: ENHRY, SYGVKD. This CDR3 is built from 13 residues. CDR3 bases: TGTGCCACCCGGACAGCTTCTGGAAACACCATATATTTT. It specifies CATRTASGNTIYF.

The table lists this clone with a few counts. The chain's CDR3 is CASRRDRYTGELFF. DNA of the CDR3: TGTGCCAGCAGGAGGGACAGATACACCGGGGAGCTGTTTTTT. The rearrangement joins TRBV2 to TRBJ2-2; 7 nucleotides line up with TRBD1. This CDR3 has 14 residues. The germline V gene has CDR1 SNHLY and CDR2 FYNNEI. Germline trimming cut 6 bases from V and 3 bases from J; bases unmatched to any gene: 4.

The chain links TRBV29-1 to TRBJ2-3, with 10 bases fitting TRBD1. Losses at the gene ends were 7 bases for V and 1 base for J; bases not matched to a gene: 2. Germline V gene sequence: CDR1 SQVTM, CDR2 ANQGSEA. The CDR3 is made up of 13 amino acids. The CDR3 DNA sequence: TGCAGCGCCGGGACAGGGGGCACAGATACGCAGTATTTT. Translation: CSAGTGGTDTQYF.

The chain joins TRBV5-1 to TRBJ1-1; 7 bases map to TRBD1. This CDR3 is 14 amino acids long. After removal of 5 bases from V and 1 base from J, the junction contained 5 bases not matched to a gene. Germline CDR1 SGHRS, CDR2 YFSETQ. The CDR3, as DNA: TGCGCCAGCAGTCCAGGGGGTGGGAACACTGAAGCTTTCTTT. Encoded protein: CASSPGGGNTEAFF.

This chain links TRBV2 with TRBJ2-3, with D perhaps TRBD2 (7 bases). The ends were cut back, 1 base at V and 5 bases at J, with 22 bases in the middle. From germline, CDR1 is SNHLY and CDR2 FYNNEI. CDR3 size: 18 residues. The CDR3 DNA follows: TGTGCCAGCAGTGAAGTAGGGCTTGGCGGGGGCGGAGAAGATACGCAGTATTTT. Protein sequence: CASSEVGLGGGGEDTQYF. Using reference TRBV2 and TRBJ2-3 for the parts outside the CDR3, the full variable domain is EPEVTQTPSHQVTQMGQEVILRCVPISNHLYFYWYRQILGQKVEFLVSFYNNEISEKSEIFDDQFSVERPDGSNFTLKIRSTKLEDSAMYFCASSEVGLGGGGEDTQYFGPGTRLTVL.

This CDR3 reads CASRSLRETDTQYF. CDR3 coding DNA: TGTGCCAGCAGATCCCTCCGGGAGACGGATACGCAGTATTTT. The chain links TRBV6-5 to TRBJ2-3, with TRBD2 as a possible D gene (6 bases). The CDR3 is 14 amino acids. Germline CDR1 MNHEY, CDR2 SVGAGI. Trimming pared 6 bases from V and 6 bases from J, leaving 16 bases between.

The V gene is TRBV27, the J gene TRBJ2-2; TRBD2 aligns across 7 bases. Trimming took 6 bases from V and 1 from J; bases not matched to a gene: 11. The germline V gene has CDR1 MNHEY and CDR2 SMNVEV (reference sequence). The CDR3 spans 17 residues. In DNA, the CDR3 is TGTGCCAGCAGAAATTCCCTTTGGGGGGGGAACACCGGGGAGCTGTTTTTT. Residues: CASRNSLWGGNTGELFF.

The genes are TRBV28 and TRBJ2-1, with 8 bases identical to TRBD2. V shed 1 base, J shed 2 bases, and the junction held 7 bases outside the gene matches. Germline V gene lookup returns CDR1 MDHEN and CDR2 SYDVKM. This CDR3 comprises 17 residues. The CDR3 is CASSLFPGLAAYNEQFF. The CDR3 DNA reads as TGTGCCAGCAGTTTATTCCCCGGACTAGCCGCCTACAATGAGCAGTTCTTC.

The chain links TRBV7-2 to TRBJ2-3; D gene uncertain. There are 15 residues in the CDR3. Trimming took off 2 bases at V and 1 base at J, with 10 bases between the two ends. Germline CDR1 reads SGHTA; CDR2 reads FQGNSA. As DNA, the CDR3 is TGTGCCAGCAGCTTAACCGCGCTACGCACAGATACGCAGTATTTT. It yields the protein CASSLTALRTDTQYF.

The rearrangement uses TRBV7-2 and TRBJ2-4; possible D gene TRBD2, 6 bases. CDR1 and CDR2 (germline): SGHTA, FQGNSA. This CDR3 region has 12 residues. V lost 1 base, J lost 8 bases, and 6 bases lay in between. As DNA, the CDR3 is TGTGCCAGCAGCTTAGGGGACTACATTCAGTACTTC. It yields the protein CASSLGDYIQYF.

In regard to this clone: At the DNA level, this CDR3 is encoded by other sequences in the same sample as well. V and J are TRBV3-1 (or the pseudogene TRBV3-2) and TRBJ2-3; D unclear. This CDR3 is 13 amino acids long. Trimming cost V 4 bases and J 0 bases, with 5 bases left between them. Germline CDR1 is LGHDT and CDR2 is YNNKEL (reference sequence). This CDR3 is CASSPTSTDTQYF. For the CDR3, the DNA is TGTGCCAGCAGCCCCACTAGCACAGATACGCAGTATTTT.

The J gene is TRBJ1-2, the V gene TRBV5-6; D is perhaps TRBD1 (5 bases). CDR1 is SGHDT, CDR2 YYEEEE, per germline. Between the trimmed V and J ends, which lost 4 bases and 6 bases, there was a span of 10 bases. The CDR3 consists of 12 residues. The CDR3 nucleotides are TGTGCCAGCAGCATAGGACACAATGGCTACACCTTC. Translated, it gives CASSIGHNGYTF.

This chain's CDR3 is CASSPGVLETQYF. As DNA, the CDR3 is TGTGCCAGCAGCCCGGGGGTCCTGGAGACCCAGTACTTC. The chain joins TRBV11-2 to TRBJ2-5, with D perhaps TRBD2 (6 bases). V gave up 5 bases and J gave up 5 bases, with 12 bases separating them. Germline CDR1 is SGHAT and CDR2 is FQNNGV. The CDR3 is 13 amino acids.

This chain connects TRBV7-8 to TRBJ2-3; 9 nucleotides match TRBD2. This CDR3 contains 18 residues. Germline trimming cut 3 bases from V and 5 bases from J; bases unmatched to any gene: 15. Germline loops: CDR1 SGHVS, CDR2 FQNEAQ. The CDR3 DNA reads as TGTGCCAGCAGCTTTGCCCCCACTATGGCGGGAGGGATAGATACGCAGTATTTT. Translated, it gives CASSFAPTMAGGIDTQYF.

V gene TRBV6-1 combines with J gene TRBJ1-2; possibly TRBD1 for D (5 bases). The CDR3 runs 14 residues. V lost 1 base and J 4 bases, leaving 10 bases between the germline ends. Germline V lookup: CDR1 MNHNS, CDR2 SASEGT. CDR3 in amino acids: CASSEEGRAYGYTF. The CDR3 nucleotides read TGTGCCAGCAGTGAAGAAGGCAGGGCCTATGGCTACACCTTC.

The J gene is TRBJ2-3, the V gene TRBV3-1 (or the pseudogene TRBV3-2); TRBD2 is a possible D gene (7 bases). The V end was cut by 4 bases, the J end by 3 bases, with 14 bases between. The germline gives CDR1 LGHDT, CDR2 YNNKEL (reference sequence). The CDR3 contains 15 residues. CDR3 residues: CASSLRGAGTDTQYF. CDR3 nucleotide sequence: TGTGCCAGCAGCCTCCGGGGGGCCGGGACAGATACGCAGTATTTT.

The chain recombines TRBV9 with TRBJ2-5; the D gene is possibly TRBD1 (5 bases). Deletions cut 0 bases from V and 4 bases from J, with 16 bases between. Germline values: CDR1 SGDLS, CDR2 YYNGEE. The CDR3 has 16 amino acids. CDR3: CASSVGGRQRIETQYF. In DNA form, the CDR3 reads TGTGCCAGCAGCGTAGGGGGCCGACAGAGGATAGAGACCCAGTACTTC.

The chain combines TRBV2 with TRBJ1-3; 7 nucleotides align to TRBD1. Germline V gene sequence: CDR1 SNHLY, CDR2 FYNNEI. V was pared by 4 bases and J by 0 bases, with 6 bases of the junction left unmatched. This CDR3 spans 16 amino acids. CDR3 sequence (DNA): TGTGCCAGCAGTGTCAACAGGGGATCCTCTGGAAACACCATATATTTT. This sequence encodes CASSVNRGSSGNTIYF. The whole variable domain, filled in from reference TRBV2 and TRBJ1-3, reads EPEVTQTPSHQVTQMGQEVILRCVPISNHLYFYWYRQILGQKVEFLVSFYNNEISEKSEIFDDQFSVERPDGSNFTLKIRSTKLEDSAMYFCASSVNRGSSGNTIYFGEGSWLTVV.